The T cell receptor (beta chain) under discussion was sequenced for a study of read filtering for tumor transcriptome and immune sequencing (dated by TCRdb to about 2020). About the full investigation: The cohort was composed of 16 to 20 male and roughly 15 female patients, with a mean age of roughly 70 years and an age range of roughly 45 to 80. As a main aim, a read-filtering strategy for immune repertoire data was addressed, with the specific question being whether clonotypes supported by a single read should be removed. By revised international staging, fewer than ten patients were R-ISS I, around 15 were R-ISS II and over five were R-ISS III. The study compared TCR repertoires from targeted immune repertoire sequencing and bulk whole-transcriptome sequencing run on the same bone marrow samples. Per sample, about 3.5 to 11 million TCR-region mapped reads were obtained with IR-seq, compared with only roughly 85 to 1,300 with RNA-seq. After DNase treatment, whole-transcriptome libraries were prepared using the TruSeq RNA Access Library Prep Kit. Points the paper makes about the study in general: Rather than purified T cells, the sorted CD138-negative fraction was a mixed bone marrow immune population. Compared with RNA-seq, IR-seq captured clonotypes at much higher depth and more reliably, and a smaller IR-seq throughput was enough to identify most shared clonotypes. In IR-seq, around 80% of clonotypes but approximately 3.7% of total reads were represented by single-read clonotypes, whereas in RNA-seq, about 75% of clonotypes and more than 35% of reads were represented by single-read clonotypes. The correlation between IR-seq and RNA-seq shared clonotype proportions was increased by removal of single-read clonotypes.

This clonotype was seen at least ten times. Which antigen it targets is not known. The sample holds no much larger clone one base away, and base qualities are not on file. TCR libraries were built from 400 ng RNA with the Immunoverse kit, using molecular barcoded adaptors covering alpha/delta and beta/gamma chains. TCR library preparation used the same RNA that went into transcriptome sequencing. Sequencing of TCR libraries was carried out on an Illumina HiSeq 4000 with 2 x 150 cycles. The authors' analysis ran thus. Using MiXCR, which included quality filtering and error correction, TCR reads were aligned to human V, D, J and C references and then assembled into CDR3 clonotypes. The tcR package in R was used for analysis of clonotype counts and gene usage diversity. Raw mapping reads were checked after the RNA-seq reads had been mapped by STAR aligner version 2.5.3a onto the human GRCh37 genome. To test how sequencing depth affects detected clonotypes, IR-seq fastq files were randomly downsampled with Seqtk 1.3. Using fastp trimming at Q25 and MiXCR clonotype assembly, TCRdb reanalyzed the public sequencing data and kept in-frame beta chains. One record per CDR3 amino acid sequence lists the most common genes and DNA. Clone size and V and J calls follow TCRdb, not the original study. Recorded for this sample are about 38,000 distinct CDR3 sequences; approximately 15% of them occurred a single time. The ten largest clonotypes hold more than 15% of the sample.

V was cut back by 5 bases and J by 0 bases, leaving a gap of 14 bases between them. The CDR3 numbers 16 residues from cysteine through phenylalanine. Of the read, only the CDR3 DNA is kept; its 48 bases are in frame from base 1. In the germline V gene (reference sequence), CDR1 corresponds to SEHNR and CDR2 to FQNEAQ. Each patient had bone marrow sampled at the time of active disease. Ficoll-Hypaque density gradient centrifugation was used to isolate the bone marrow mononuclear cells. Myeloma plasma cells were removed and CD138-negative cells were obtained by negative selection following labeling with CD138 magnetic microbeads on a MACS separator. Flow cytometry on an Attune NxT with CD138 antibodies was used to check the purity of the isolated cells. Total RNA was extracted with TRIzol reagent and quantified with a NanoDrop spectrophotometer. For each patient, the CD138-negative bone marrow sample underwent paired RNA-seq and IR-seq.

The clonotype originates from a donor at least 40 years old with multiple myeloma. The receptor chain draws on TRBV7-9 and TRBJ2-1; possibly the D gene is TRBD2, per 6 matching bases. The sequencing sample was made of a population of CD138-negative cells sorted from bone marrow. The cell subset or site label, read with the paper, signifies: bone marrow mononuclear cells depleted of CD138+ plasma/myeloma cells by negative magnetic selection. The bases read TGTGCCAGCAGCCCAAGCGGCGGGACCTCCTACAATGAGCAGTTCTTC. Its protein reads: CASSPSGGTSYNEQFF.